The 3 T cell receptor beta chains given below trace back to one sample, sequenced in a study of cytomegalovirus exposure and HLA in healthy donors. The repertoire was sequenced with immunoSEQ multiplex PCR; TCRdb's copy has only in-frame clones and lacks some. The data contain 180,000 or so clones, roughly 86% of them singletons. Sequenced: PBMCs. The receptors originated from a man younger than 45 in good health and CMV-seropositive.

The V gene is TRBV19, the J gene TRBJ2-3; 7 bases fit TRBD1. V gave up 6 bases and J gave up 0 bases; unmatched junction bases: 6. Germline V gene lookup returns CDR1 LNHDA and CDR2 SQIVND (reference sequence). This CDR3 region has 15 residues. CDR3 sequence (DNA): TGTGCCAGTAGAACCGGGACAGATAGCACAGATACGCAGTATTTT. It specifies CASRTGTDSTDTQYF.

The rearrangement links TRBV5-6 to TRBJ2-3; 9 bases match TRBD2. V shed 5 bases and J 3 bases; nucleotides not matched to a gene: 10. The length of the CDR3 is 16 residues. In germline, CDR1 is SGHDT, CDR2 YYEEEE. CDR3 protein: CASRGGLAGTTDTQYF. The CDR3 DNA follows: TGTGCCAGCAGAGGGGGGCTAGCGGGGACTACAGATACGCAGTATTTT. Variable domain in full (rest from reference TRBV5-6 and TRBJ2-3): DAGVTQSPTHLIKTRGQQVTLRCSPKSGHDTVSWYQQALGQGPQFIFQYYEEEERQRGNFPDRFSGHQFPNYSSELNVNALLLGDSALYLCASRGGLAGTTDTQYFGPGTRLTVL.

The chain has TRBV4-1 and TRBJ2-7; 9 nucleotides line up with TRBD2. The CDR3 contains 14 residues. Germline V gives CDR1 MGHRA, CDR2 YSYEKL. V shed 4 bases and J 3 bases; nucleotides not matched to a gene: 4. CDR3 loop: CASSPIAGDYEQYF. In nucleotides, the CDR3 is TGCGCCAGCAGCCCTATAGCGGGAGACTACGAGCAGTACTTC.